The clone carrying this TCR beta chain was counted once. Antigen specificity is unknown. The data originate from a study of regulatory T cells in long-lasting Graves disease. Sequencing libraries for TCR beta were prepared with iRepertoire HTBI primers and Arm-PCR of CDR3 regions. TCRdb analysed the multiplex PCR reads with MiXCR anew, one entry per CDR3 protein. This sample has a few hundred thousand distinct CDR3 sequences, with about 15% found just once. The time point was: newly diagnosed GD, antithyroid drugs for less than 3 months. Extracted PBMC RNA gave rise to the TCR library. Trimming shortened V by 3 bases and J by 1 base, and 11 bases separated the two germline ends. Germline assignment: CDR1 GTSNPN and CDR2 SVGIG (reference sequence). The CDR3 runs to 14 residues. Study conclusions and caveats: Newly diagnosed disease favored TRBV20-1 and TRBJ2-1 over persistent disease. The study found lower TCR diversity in persistent Graves' patients than in newly diagnosed ones.

The sample was also reused in another study, on T cells in Graves' hyperthyroidism and ophthalmopathy. That study reports: Patients showing uncontrolled infection, other autoimmune disease, pregnancy or lactation were ineligible. Ophthalmopathy was distinguished from stable hyperthyroidism by 13 V-J signatures.

The TCR sequence derives from a woman between 50 and 59 years old with Graves disease. The rearrangement links TRBV30 to TRBJ2-3, with no clear D. This specimen consisted of peripheral blood mononuclear cells (PBMCs), obtained at new diagnosis, from a patient treated with antithyroid drugs. CDR3 sequence: CAWRVGSRTDTQYF. DNA of the CDR3: TGTGCCTGGAGGGTGGGCAGCCGCACAGATACGCAGTATTTT.